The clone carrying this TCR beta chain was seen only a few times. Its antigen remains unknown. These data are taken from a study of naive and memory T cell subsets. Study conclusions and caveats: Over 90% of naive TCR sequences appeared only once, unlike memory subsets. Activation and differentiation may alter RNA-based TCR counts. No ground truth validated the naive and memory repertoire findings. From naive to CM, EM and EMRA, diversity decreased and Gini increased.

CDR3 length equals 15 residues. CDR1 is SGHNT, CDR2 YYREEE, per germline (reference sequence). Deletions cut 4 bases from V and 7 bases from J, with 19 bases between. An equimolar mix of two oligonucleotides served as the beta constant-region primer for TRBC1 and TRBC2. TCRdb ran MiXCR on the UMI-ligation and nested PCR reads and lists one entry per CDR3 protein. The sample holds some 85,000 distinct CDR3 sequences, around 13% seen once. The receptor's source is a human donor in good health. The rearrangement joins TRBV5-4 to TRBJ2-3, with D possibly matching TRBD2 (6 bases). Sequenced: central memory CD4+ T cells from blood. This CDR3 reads CASSPSGGTSHTQYF. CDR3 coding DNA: TGTGCCAGCAGCCCTAGTGGCGGGACCTCCCATACGCAGTATTTT.